This T cell receptor (beta chain) came from a study of CD8+ T cells in alopecia areata. Findings and caveats of the study: Sequencing of scalp tissue also captures the resident alphabeta T cells of normal skin.

The ends lost 2 bases at V and 13 bases at J; junction bases unmatched: 4. CDR1 SGHAT and CDR2 FQNNGV come from the germline V gene. This CDR3 region has 12 residues. Indicated treatment: oral pan-JAK inhibitor, 5-10 mg twice daily. Both peripheral blood and punch biopsies of lesional scalp skin were obtained from patients who had alopecia areata. Worth noting for this clone: Its antigen is not known.

Sequencing used cDNA as its template, made by extracting RNA and reverse transcribing it. TCRdb's table, derived via immunoSEQ multiplex PCR, lists solely in-frame clones and lacks some. The table lists about 250,000 clones, about three fifths of them singletons. The sequenced sample was CD4+ T cells sorted from blood, obtained at roughly week 53, from a patient treated with tofacitinib. The TCR sequence derives from a human donor with alopecia areata. The J gene is TRBJ2-7, the V gene TRBV11-2, with 11 bases aligning to TRBD1. Written as DNA, the CDR3 is TGTGCCAGCAGCTTACTCGGACAGGGGGCTTACTTC. Translating gives CASSLLGQGAYF.